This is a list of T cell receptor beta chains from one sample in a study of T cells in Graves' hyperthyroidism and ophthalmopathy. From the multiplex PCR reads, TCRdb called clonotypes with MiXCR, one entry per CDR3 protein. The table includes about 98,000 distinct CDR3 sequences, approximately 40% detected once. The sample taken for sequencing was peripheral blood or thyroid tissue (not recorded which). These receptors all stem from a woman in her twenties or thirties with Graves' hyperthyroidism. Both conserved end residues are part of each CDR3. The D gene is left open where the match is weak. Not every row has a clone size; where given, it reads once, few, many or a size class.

CASSLTPYPWGDSRYTDTQYF TGTGCCAGCAGTTTAACTCCATATCCCTGGGGGGACAGTCGTTATACAGATACGCAGTATTTT 21 - TRBJ2-3 TRBV7-3 -
CATSSVWGQNGYTF TGTGCCACCAGCAGCGTGTGGGGTCAAAATGGCTACACCTTC 14 once TRBJ1-2 TRBV15 -
CASLNGVSYEQYF TGTGCCAGCCTAAACGGTGTCTCCTACGAGCAGTACTTC 13 many TRBJ2-7 TRBV6-2/TRBV6-3 -
CASSPVGGTTNIPNEKLFF TGTGCCAGCAGCCCCGTTGGGGGGACCACGAACATTCCCAATGAAAAACTGTTTTTT 19 - TRBJ1-4 TRBV2 -
CASSYACPTSGKLETQHF TGTGCCAGCAGTTACGCGTGTCCGACTAGCGGGAAGCTAGAGACCCAGCATTTT 18 - TRBJ1-5 TRBV6-5 -
CASSPSSGGASYEQYF TGTGCCAGCAGCCCTTCTAGCGGGGGAGCTTCCTACGAGCAGTACTTC 16 many TRBJ2-7 TRBV9 TRBD2
CAIGQGGNQPQHF TGTGCCATCGGACAGGGTGGCAATCAGCCCCAGCATTTT 13 - TRBJ1-5 TRBV10-3 TRBD1
CSARKGQLAEGETQYF TGCAGTGCTAGAAAAGGACAGCTGGCGGAAGGAGAGACCCAGTACTTC 16 - TRBJ2-5 TRBV20-1 -
CASSLHMVGTDTQYF TGTGCCAGCAGTTTACATATGGTGGGCACAGATACGCAGTATTTT 15 - TRBJ2-3 TRBV27 -
CAIGTTNYGYTF TGTGCCATCGGGACAACTAACTATGGCTACACCTTC 12 many TRBJ1-2 TRBV10-3 -
CASSPTGSNTEAFF TGTGCCAGCAGTCCCACAGGGTCGAACACTGAAGCTTTCTTT 14 many TRBJ1-1 TRBV11-2 -
CAWRKGREQFF TGTGCCTGGAGAAAGGGCCGGGAGCAGTTCTTC 11 - TRBJ2-1 TRBV7-9 -
CASLDRGFEKLFF TGTGCCAGCCTCGATCGGGGGTTTGAAAAACTGTTTTTT 13 once TRBJ1-4 TRBV6-5 -
CASSSWAGGWANVQTF TGTGCCAGCAGCTCCTGGGCAGGGGGCTGGGCCAACGTCCAGACTTTC 16 - TRBJ2-6 TRBV7-2 TRBD1
CASSALHYEQYF TGTGCCAGCAGCGCCCTACACTACGAGCAGTACTTC 12 many TRBJ2-7 TRBV11-2 -
CSGGLGAAYGYTF TGCAGCGGTGGACTAGGGGCGGCCTATGGCTACACCTTC 13 many TRBJ1-2 TRBV29-1 -
CATRAADTYGYTF TGTGCCACCAGGGCTGCCGATACCTATGGCTACACCTTC 13 many TRBJ1-2 TRBV24-1 -
CASSSGTAAYVLTF TGTGCCAGCAGTTCCGGGACGGCCGCCTACGTCCTGACTTTC 14 - TRBJ2-6 TRBV12-3/TRBV12-4 -
CASSPSSGRAGELFF TGTGCCAGCAGCCCCTCTAGCGGGAGGGCCGGGGAGCTGTTTTTT 15 once TRBJ2-2 TRBV7-9 TRBD2
CASSGPRGRRLDEQYF TGCGCCAGCAGCGGCCCCAGGGGGCGCCGGTTGGACGAGCAGTACTTC 16 many TRBJ2-7 TRBV5-1 TRBD1
CSPTGGVEKLFF TGCAGCCCGACAGGGGGCGTTGAAAAACTGTTTTTT 12 - TRBJ1-4 TRBV29-1 TRBD1
CASSYGDQPQHF TGTGCCAGCAGTTATGGGGATCAGCCCCAGCATTTT 12 - TRBJ1-5 TRBV12-3/TRBV12-4 -
CASSLPGTGKAFF TGTGCCAGCAGCTTACCCGGGACAGGGAAAGCTTTCTTT 13 few TRBJ1-1 TRBV7-2 TRBD1
CAWRDGQTYEQYF TGTGCCTGGCGGGACGGCCAGACCTACGAGCAGTACTTC 13 many TRBJ2-7 TRBV7-9 -
CASSLTGAQYF TGTGCCAGCAGCCTTACGGGGGCGCAGTATTTT 11 - TRBJ2-3 TRBV6-6 -
CASSQDYLAGGTDTQYF TGTGCCAGCAGCCAAGATTATCTAGCGGGGGGCACAGATACGCAGTATTTT 17 many TRBJ2-3 TRBV4-2 TRBD2
CASSSVTWNQETQYF TGTGCCAGCAGCTCGGTGACATGGAACCAAGAGACCCAGTACTTC 15 - TRBJ2-5 TRBV7-2 -
CASSLRFEQYF TGTGCCAGCAGTTTAAGGTTCGAGCAGTACTTC 11 many TRBJ2-7 TRBV27 -
CARGQGVGSPLHF TGTGCCCGAGGACAGGGAGTAGGTTCACCCCTCCACTTT 13 medium-sized TRBJ1-6 TRBV2 TRBD1
CASSQRDRVNQPQYF TGTGCCAGCAGCCAGAGGGACAGGGTCAATCAGCCCCAGTACTTC 15 - TRBJ2-5 TRBV14 TRBD1
CASSPSQFMNTEAFF TGTGCCAGCAGCCCCTCCCAGTTCATGAACACTGAAGCTTTCTTT 15 many TRBJ1-1 TRBV7-9 -
CATSDPGSSYGYTF TGTGCCACCAGTGACCCCGGGTCCTCCTATGGCTACACCTTC 14 many TRBJ1-2 TRBV24-1 -
CASSQILGSSYEQYF TGCGCCAGCAGCCAGATTCTCGGGAGCTCCTACGAGCAGTACTTC 15 many TRBJ2-7 TRBV4-1 -
CSARVDRPYSNQPQHF TGCAGTGCTAGAGTGGACAGACCATATAGCAATCAGCCCCAGCATTTT 16 many TRBJ1-5 TRBV20-1 -
CASSWAGTANQPQHF TGTGCCAGCAGCTGGGCCGGGACAGCAAATCAGCCCCAGCATTTT 15 many TRBJ1-5 TRBV5-8 TRBD1
CASSSQSPSVAEAFF TGCGCCAGCAGCTCACAGAGCCCCTCTGTTGCTGAAGCTTTCTTT 15 - TRBJ1-1 TRBV10-2 -
CASSATGFGYTF TGTGCCAGCAGTGCGACAGGGTTTGGCTACACCTTC 12 - TRBJ1-2 TRBV6-1 TRBD1
CASSMDRVDQETQYF TGTGCCAGCAGCATGGACAGGGTTGACCAAGAGACCCAGTACTTC 15 many TRBJ2-5 TRBV5-8 TRBD1
CASGYAWGANTGELFF TGTGCTAGTGGTTACGCTTGGGGCGCGAACACCGGGGAGCTGTTTTTT 16 - TRBJ2-2 TRBV12-5 -
CASSLYQGSPLHF TGTGCCAGCAGTTTATACCAAGGATCACCCCTCCACTTT 13 few TRBJ1-6 TRBV27 -
CASSSYSGRAGNEQFF TGTGCCAGCAGCTCTTATAGCGGGAGGGCGGGAAATGAGCAGTTCTTC 16 - TRBJ2-1 TRBV7-6 TRBD2
CASRLDRPAEAFF TGTGCCAGCAGGTTGGATAGGCCCGCTGAAGCTTTCTTT 13 - TRBJ1-1 TRBV12-3/TRBV12-4 -
CASRSGRDRYEQYF TGTGCCAGCAGGAGCGGGAGAGATCGTTACGAGCAGTACTTC 14 many TRBJ2-7 TRBV2 TRBD2
CASNRAEYGANALTF TGTGCCAGCAACCGAGCCGAGTATGGGGCCAACGCCCTGACTTTC 15 - TRBJ2-6 TRBV28 -
CASSLVWRTGGKKLFF TGTGCCAGCAGCTTAGTCTGGAGGACAGGGGGTAAAAAACTGTTTTTT 16 - TRBJ1-4 TRBV7-9 TRBD1